This T cell receptor (beta chain) originates from a study of long-term antiretroviral therapy in people with HIV. Study-level background: Samples collected earliest predate the 2015 immediate-ART recommendation by about a decade.

The content of samples before DNA extraction was roughly 1-10 million cryopreserved PBMC. At survey level, the immunoSEQ assay was run in its v3.0 version. The assay was immunoSEQ multiplex PCR, and TCRdb's table has in-frame clones only and misses some. The sample shows about 23,000 clones, over 75% of them seen only once. The CDR3 extends over 12 amino acids. Trimming cost V 10 bases and J 1 base, with 10 bases left between them. CDR1 and CDR2 from the germline V gene are MDHEN and SYDVKM. This clonotype was sampled from a man between 50 and 59 years old with HIV. The sample in question was unsorted PBMCs, obtained 0.3 years after starting antiretroviral therapy. V and J are TRBV28 and TRBJ1-1; the D is unclear. CDR3 DNA sequence: TGTGCCACGCTTCTGGGGAACACTGAAGCTTTCTTT. Translation: CATLLGNTEAFF.